These 26 T cell receptor beta chains came from one sample sequenced in a study of graft-versus-host responses after intestinal transplantation (dated by TCRdb to the early 2020s). These receptors are not linked to any known antigen. The time point label on this specimen signifies: cells obtained before transplantation from donor or recipient. Library method: the immunoSEQ multiplex PCR assay. TCRdb holds this immuneACCESS table with in-frame rearrangements only. Some clones are missing; in checked studies, unresolved V genes explain under half, and the rest has no known cause. For this sample there are 84,000 or so clones; roughly 92% appear just once. The top ten clonotypes cover more than 0.3% of the sample. Sequencing was performed on unstimulated CD4+ T cells sorted from spleen or lymph node cells, taken before intestinal transplant. The receptors originated from a human donor who received an intestinal transplant.

The chain recombines TRBV6-1 with TRBJ2-1; D call uncertain. CDR1 is MNHNS, CDR2 SASEGT, per germline. Trimming removed 2 bases at V and 0 bases at J, with 11 bases between. The CDR3 consists of 16 residues. The DNA of the CDR3 is TGTGCCAGCAGTGAATGGGGTCAAAGCTCCTACAATGAGCAGTTCTTC. Translation: CASSEWGQSSYNEQFF.

This chain connects TRBV7-3 to TRBJ2-1; 7 nucleotides line up with TRBD2. The V gene's germline CDR1 is SGHTA and CDR2 FQGTGA. The CDR3 runs 14 residues. Trimming removed 1 base from V and 12 bases from J; junction bases left unmatched: 9. The CDR3 region is CASSLRWLGLGQFF. CDR3 nucleotide sequence: TGTGCCAGCAGCTTAAGGTGGCTCGGACTAGGGCAGTTCTTC.

The chain has TRBV29-1 and TRBJ2-1; 7 nucleotides align to TRBD2. The ends lost 8 bases at V and 0 bases at J; junction bases unmatched: 10. The CDR3 is 15 residues long. Germline values: CDR1 SQVTM, CDR2 ANQGSEA. The CDR3 region is CSFLVLASSYNEQFF. The CDR3 nucleotides read TGCAGCTTCCTGGTACTAGCGAGCTCCTACAATGAGCAGTTCTTC.

By share, this clone ranks as medium-sized. J is TRBJ2-3 and V is TRBV7-9; 12 bases agree with TRBD2. Germline V lookup: CDR1 SEHNR, CDR2 FQNEAQ (reference sequence). The CDR3 has 17 residues. With V trimmed by 1 base and J by 6 bases, 8 bases remained unmatched. CDR3 coding DNA: TGTGCCAGCAGCTTAGGGCTAGCGGGAGGGCCATGGGATACGCAGTATTTT. Its protein is CASSLGLAGGPWDTQYF. The whole variable domain, remainder taken from reference TRBV7-9 and TRBJ2-3, is DTGVSQNPRHKITKRGQNVTFRCDPISEHNRLYWYRQTLGQGPEFLTYFQNEAQLEKSRLLSDRFSAERPKGSFSTLEIQRTEQGDSAMYLCASSLGLAGGPWDTQYFGPGTRLTVL.

The V and J genes are TRBV27 and TRBJ2-5; D call uncertain. V was clipped by 5 bases and J by 0 bases, with 4 bases between them. CDR3 length: 12 amino acids. Germline values: CDR1 MNHEY, CDR2 SMNVEV (reference sequence). CDR3 sequence: CASSIHQETQYF. The CDR3 DNA reads TGTGCCAGCAGTATACACCAAGAGACCCAGTACTTC.

V and J are TRBV5-5 and TRBJ1-4; D is perhaps TRBD1 (5 bases). Germline lookup yields CDR1 SGHKS and CDR2 YYEKEE (reference sequence). The CDR3 spans 16 residues. V dropped 3 bases and J dropped 0 bases, with 12 bases sitting between them. The CDR3: CASSWGISTTNEKLFF. The CDR3 nucleotides read TGTGCCAGCAGCTGGGGGATATCCACAACTAATGAAAAACTGTTTTTT.

This clone was counted a single time. The gene calls are TRBV7-2 and TRBJ1-2; D is unclear. The CDR3 runs 12 residues. The ends were cut back, 5 bases at V and 4 bases at J, with 8 bases in the middle. Germline V gene data show CDR1 as SGHTA and CDR2 as FQGNSA. The DNA of the CDR3 is TGTGCCAGCAGCCCTAGGGCCTATGGCTACACCTTC. Its protein is CASSPRAYGYTF.

The CDR3 bases are TGTGCCAGCAGCCCTACCCGGGGAGGGGGTTCCTACACCGGGGAGCTGTTTTTT. Translated: CASSPTRGGGSYTGELFF. The chain combines TRBV7-2 with TRBJ2-2; D might be TRBD2 (7 bases). Looked up from germline, CDR1 is SGHTA and CDR2 is FQGNSA. Trimming removed 5 bases from V and 3 bases from J, with 22 bases in between. The CDR3 extends over 18 amino acids.

This chain uses TRBV7-6 with TRBJ2-7; D is unresolved. The V end lost 5 bases, the J end lost 0 bases, and 20 bases lay between the germline ends. Germline V gene sequence: CDR1 SGHVS, CDR2 FNYEAQ. The CDR3 runs to 17 residues. CDR3 nucleotide sequence: TGTGCCAGCAGCCCCGTCGGAAGTGCGGCTAGCTCCTACGAGCAGTACTTC. Protein sequence: CASSPVGSAASSYEQYF.

V is TRBV2 and J is TRBJ1-5; no clear D gene. CDR3 length: 15 residues. Germline loops: CDR1 SNHLY, CDR2 FYNNEI. V lost 2 bases to trimming and J lost 7 bases, with 15 bases between them. The CDR3 nucleotides are TGTGCCAGCAGTGAACAGTCAGCTATTAACCAGCCCCAGCATTTT. Its protein product is CASSEQSAINQPQHF.

The genes are TRBV28 and TRBJ1-1; D possibly corresponds to TRBD1 (6 bases). This CDR3 comprises 12 residues. Germline V gene lookup returns CDR1 MDHEN and CDR2 SYDVKM. V was pared by 6 bases and J by 3 bases, with 8 bases between. CDR3 sequence: CASSQGYTEAFF. The CDR3 DNA follows: TGTGCCAGCAGCCAGGGGTACACTGAAGCTTTCTTT. Full variable domain (remainder filled in from reference TRBV28 and TRBJ1-1): DVKVTQSSRYLVKRTGEKVFLECVQDMDHENMFWYRQDPGLGLRLIYFSYDVKMKEKGDIPEGYSVSREKKERFSLILESASTNQTSMYLCASSQGYTEAFFGQGTRLTVV.

This chain links TRBV6-5 with TRBJ2-1, with 8 bases that match TRBD2. The V gene end was trimmed by 6 bases and the J gene end by 7 bases; junction bases not matched to a gene: 5. Germline V gene sequence: CDR1 MNHEY, CDR2 SVGAGI. This CDR3 is built from 13 residues. The CDR3 loop reads CASRGTSQNEQFF. CDR3 DNA: TGTGCCAGCAGAGGGACTAGTCAGAATGAGCAGTTCTTC.

This rearrangement joins TRBV29-1 to TRBJ2-4; 8 positions match TRBD1. In germline, CDR1 is SQVTM, CDR2 ANQGSEA. This CDR3 comprises 14 residues. The ends lost 3 bases at V and 6 bases at J; junction bases unmatched: 7. The CDR3 DNA reads as TGCAGCGTTGATGCAGGGGGCGAAGGAAACATTCAGTACTTC. Translation: CSVDAGGEGNIQYF.

The CDR3 DNA follows: TGCAGCGTTGGACTAGCGGGAGGGCCGGTGCAGTTCTTC. Its protein is CSVGLAGGPVQFF. The chain has TRBV29-1 and TRBJ2-1; 14 bases align to TRBD2. Germline values: CDR1 SQVTM, CDR2 ANQGSEA. The CDR3 has 13 residues. The junction had 5 bases not matched to a gene; V was cut back by 4 bases and J by 12 bases.

The chain combines TRBV30 with TRBJ1-1; D uncertain. V dropped 0 bases and J dropped 1 base, with 6 bases sitting between them. The CDR3 extends over 13 amino acids. Germline V gene sequence: CDR1 GTSNPN, CDR2 SVGIG (reference sequence). CDR3 protein: CAWSVGKNTEAFF. The CDR3 nucleotides are TGTGCCTGGAGTGTAGGGAAGAACACTGAAGCTTTCTTT.

V usage is TRBV30 and J usage is TRBJ2-5; D is possibly TRBD1 (5 bases). The J call may be wrong; the DNA end is better matched by TRBJ2-7. Germline lookup yields CDR1 GTSNPN and CDR2 SVGIG (reference sequence). The length of the CDR3 is 12 residues. The chain's CDR3 is CAWSVQGYEQYF. The CDR3 DNA sequence: TGTGCCTGGAGTGTGCAGGGATACGAGCAGTACTTC.

The chain carries TRBV27 and TRBJ1-2; D possibly corresponds to TRBD1 (6 bases). Germline V gives CDR1 MNHEY, CDR2 SMNVEV (reference sequence). Trimming pared 2 bases from V and 2 bases from J, leaving 15 bases between. The CDR3 extends over 16 amino acids. CDR3 DNA: TGTGCCAGCAGTTTACCCTCGGGGCAGGGGAACTATGGCTACACCTTC. As protein: CASSLPSGQGNYGYTF.

The V call is TRBV5-1, the J call TRBJ2-3; 10 bases match TRBD1. V lost 3 bases to trimming and J lost 3 bases; unmatched junction nucleotides: 4. This CDR3 has 15 amino acids. Looked up from germline, CDR1 is SGHRS and CDR2 is YFSETQ. CDR3 protein: CASSYRDRGTDTQYF. CDR3 bases: TGCGCCAGCAGCTATCGGGACAGGGGAACAGATACGCAGTATTTT.

The CDR3: CASSPGWRESVWTDTQYF. In DNA form, the CDR3 reads TGTGCCAGCAGCCCTGGCTGGCGGGAGTCTGTGTGGACAGATACGCAGTATTTT. The V gene is TRBV4-2, the J gene TRBJ2-3; 7 bases agree with TRBD2. In germline, CDR1 is LGHNA, CDR2 YNFKEQ. The CDR3 runs to 18 residues. V lost 4 bases and J lost 3; bases outside the gene matches: 16.

J is TRBJ2-7 and V is TRBV5-1, with D perhaps TRBD1 (7 bases). Germline CDR1 is SGHRS and CDR2 is YFSETQ. The V end was cut by 7 bases, the J end by 1 base, with 18 bases between. This CDR3 has 15 residues. CDR3: CASPSLEGQSYEQYF. DNA for the CDR3: TGCGCCAGCCCCTCTTTGGAGGGACAGTCCTACGAGCAGTACTTC.

V gene TRBV7-3 combines with J gene TRBJ2-7; the D is unclear. CDR1 and CDR2 from the germline V gene are SGHTA and FQGTGA. Trimming removed 5 bases from V and 1 base from J, with 12 bases in between. The CDR3 extends over 14 amino acids. CDR3 sequence reads: CASSLSHSSYEQYF. In nucleotides, the CDR3 is TGTGCCAGCAGCCTTTCACACTCTTCCTACGAGCAGTACTTC.

The V gene is TRBV18, the J gene TRBJ1-1, with D unclear. The V and J ends lost 4 bases and 1 base respectively, with 7 bases between them. Germline assignment: CDR1 KGHSH and CDR2 LQKENI. The CDR3 runs to 13 residues. CDR3 region: CASSLDGNTEAFF. The CDR3 region has the DNA TGTGCCAGCTCACTTGACGGGAACACTGAAGCTTTCTTT.

This clone was counted once. This rearrangement joins TRBV4-1 to TRBJ2-1, with TRBD2 matching 11 bases. The germline V gene encodes CDR1 MGHRA and CDR2 YSYEKL. CDR3 length equals 18 residues. The V gene end was trimmed by 0 bases and the J gene end by 6 bases; junction bases not matched to a gene: 10. CDR3 coding DNA: TGCGCCAGCAGCCAAGATAGAATTAGCGGGAGGGATATCAATGAGCAGTTCTTC. Translating gives CASSQDRISGRDINEQFF.

On this clone: This specimen includes other DNA sequences encoding the same CDR3. CDR3 nucleotides: TGCGCCAGCAGCGTACAGGGTGCCGCTTTCTTT. This translates into CASSVQGAAFF. The chain employs TRBV5-1 and TRBJ1-1; tentatively, D is TRBD1 (6 bases). Deletions cut 4 bases from V and 11 bases from J, with 12 bases between. This CDR3 spans 11 amino acids. The germline V gene has CDR1 SGHRS and CDR2 YFSETQ.

The chain combines TRBV5-1 with TRBJ2-5; TRBD1 aligns across 10 bases. Germline assignment: CDR1 SGHRS and CDR2 YFSETQ. This CDR3 is built from 15 residues. V lost 2 bases and J lost 5; bases outside the gene matches: 6. For the CDR3, the DNA is TGCGCCAGCAGCTTACGGGACAGGGGCACGGAGACCCAGTACTTC. Translation: CASSLRDRGTETQYF.

V and J are TRBV28 and TRBJ1-2; 7 bases are shared with TRBD1. Germline V gives CDR1 MDHEN, CDR2 SYDVKM. Trimming at V came to 4 bases and at J to 8 bases, leaving 10 bases not matched to a gene. The CDR3 is 14 amino acids. DNA for the CDR3: TGTGCCAGCAGTTCGGGGCAGACAGGGAGGGGCTACACCTTC. As protein: CASSSGQTGRGYTF.